These 24 T cell receptor beta chains share one sample of origin, sequenced in a study of T cells in Graves' hyperthyroidism and ophthalmopathy. Amplification of TCR beta CDR3 regions was performed using RNA transcripts as template. First-round RT-PCR targeting the TCR CDR3 was performed with the HTBI primer set. In TCRdb, the multiplex PCR reads were re-called with MiXCR into one record per CDR3 protein. Of 410,000 or so distinct CDR3 sequences detected, approximately 15% appear once; the ten largest clones hold about 13%. Sample: blood. All receptors come from a man between 18 and 29 years old with Graves' ophthalmopathy.

This clonotype was detected many times. The chain uses TRBV7-9 and TRBJ1-2; no clear D gene. Germline values: CDR1 SEHNR, CDR2 FQNEAQ (reference sequence). The CDR3 totals 15 residues. V gave up 2 bases and J gave up 6 bases, with 16 bases separating them. CDR3 protein: CASSLTETPFNGYTF. CDR3 coding DNA: TGTGCCAGCAGCTTAACGGAGACGCCTTTTAATGGCTACACCTTC.

This chain links TRBV6-1 with TRBJ1-1; 9 bases map to TRBD1. V gave up 6 bases and J gave up 6 bases; unmatched junction bases: 14. Looked up from germline, CDR1 is MNHNS and CDR2 is SASEGT. This CDR3 has 16 amino acids. CDR3 residues: CASSPSPGTGTAEAFF. As DNA, the CDR3 is TGTGCCAGCAGCCCTAGTCCCGGGACAGGGACCGCTGAAGCTTTCTTT.

For this clonotype: This sequence may be a read error, since a much larger clone differs from it by one base. Since the CDR3 does not end with the conserved phenylalanine or tryptophan, this likely comes from a read error. The V and J genes are TRBV25-1 and TRBJ1-5, with D maybe TRBD1 (5 bases). The CDR3 totals 16 residues. With 6 bases removed from V and 3 bases from J, the gap between germline ends came to 18 bases. Germline CDR1 reads MGHDK; CDR2 reads SYGVNS. The CDR3 DNA reads as TGTGCCAGCAGCGGGGAGGGCTGGGGGTTCAATCAGCCCCAGCATCTT. Its translation is CASSGEGWGFNQPQHL.

This clonotype was seen at least ten times. The chain recombines TRBV2 with TRBJ2-1, with 12 nucleotides matching TRBD1. Germline V gives CDR1 SNHLY, CDR2 FYNNEI. This CDR3 is built from 14 residues. Losses at the gene ends were 6 bases for V and 10 bases for J; bases not matched to a gene: 7. CDR3 loop: CASRPGQGAWEQFF. The CDR3 nucleotides are TGTGCCAGCAGGCCGGGACAGGGGGCTTGGGAGCAGTTCTTC.

This clonotype was counted at least ten times. This rearrangement joins TRBV7-6 to TRBJ2-1; 8 nucleotides align to TRBD2. Losses at the gene ends were 5 bases for V and 4 bases for J; bases not matched to a gene: 10. Germline V gene sequence: CDR1 SGHVS, CDR2 FNYEAQ. The CDR3 has 16 residues. Here the CDR3 DNA reads TGTGCCAGCAGCGAAGGGGCCGCGGGAGGTTACAATGAGCAGTTCTTC. It is translated as CASSEGAAGGYNEQFF. Filled out from reference TRBV7-6 and TRBJ2-1, the complete variable domain reads GAGVSQSPRYKVTKRGQDVALRCDPISGHVSLYWYRQALGQGPEFLTYFNYEAQQDKSGLPNDRFSAERPEGSISTLTIQRTEQRDSAMYRCASSEGAAGGYNEQFFGPGTRLTVL.

This clonotype has just a few counts. The CDR3 DNA is TGTGCCATCAGTGAGTCGGAGGCTAGCGGGGGGAAGCAGTACTTC. Its protein is CAISESEASGGKQYF. J is TRBJ2-7 and V is TRBV10-3; 11 bases match TRBD2. There are 15 residues in the CDR3. Germline CDR1 is ENHRY and CDR2 is SYGVKD. Trimming cost V 0 bases and J 8 bases; bases outside gene matches: 6.

To note about this clonotype: The junction departs from the called germline gene at one end, perhaps through a read error. The genes are TRBV6-1 and TRBJ1-2; unclear D gene. The germline V gene encodes CDR1 MNHNS and CDR2 SASEGT. The CDR3 is made up of 15 amino acids. The CDR3, as DNA: TGTGCCAGCAGTCGACTGGGTGGGGATAACTATGGCTGCACCTTC. Amino acid sequence: CASSRLGGDNYGCTF.

The chain couples TRBV20-1 to TRBJ2-5, with TRBD1 matching 11 bases. The germline CDR1 and CDR2 sequences are DFQATT and SNEGSKA (reference sequence). This CDR3 is built from 15 residues. V lost 0 bases, J lost 3 bases, and 3 bases stayed unmatched. As DNA, the CDR3 is TGCAGTGCTAGAGATGGGGGACAGGGGGAAGAGACCCAGTACTTC. As protein: CSARDGGQGEETQYF.

This clonotype turned up a few times. This chain links TRBV27 with TRBJ2-3, with D tentatively TRBD1 (6 bases). V lost 6 bases to trimming and J lost 0 bases, with 16 bases between them. This CDR3 comprises 16 residues. Germline CDR1 reads MNHEY; CDR2 reads SMNVEV (reference sequence). The CDR3 sequence is CASRGWGRGSTDTQYF. The CDR3 region has the DNA TGTGCCAGCAGGGGGTGGGGAAGGGGGAGCACAGATACGCAGTATTTT.

This clonotype was observed many times. The rearrangement joins TRBV20-1 to TRBJ2-3; D unclear. The CDR3 has 16 amino acids. The ends were cut back, 0 bases at V and 2 bases at J, with 15 bases in the middle. Germline CDR1 DFQATT, CDR2 SNEGSKA (reference sequence). The CDR3 here is CSARDRVGLNTDTQYF. The CDR3 DNA reads as TGCAGTGCTAGAGATCGGGTCGGGCTTAACACAGATACGCAGTATTTT.

This clonotype came up many times. The gene calls are TRBV13 and TRBJ2-1; D is unresolved. V was pared by 5 bases and J by 8 bases, with 22 bases between. The length of the CDR3 is 16 residues. CDR1 PRHDT and CDR2 FYEKMQ come from the germline V gene (reference sequence). CDR3 in amino acids: CASSTPAITNTDEQFF. The CDR3 coding sequence is TGTGCCAGCAGCACGCCTGCTATTACTAACACCGATGAGCAGTTCTTC.

The chain joins TRBV25-1 to TRBJ1-2; D remains unclear. This CDR3 spans 14 amino acids. V lost 4 bases, J lost 0 bases, and 9 bases lay in between. CDR1 is MGHDK and CDR2 is SYGVNS in the germline V gene. The CDR3 DNA is TGTGCCAGCAGTGGGGCTCCAGCTAACTATGGCTACACCTTC. Residues: CASSGAPANYGYTF.

This clonotype was seen at least ten times. The rearrangement links TRBV5-8 to TRBJ2-1, with 10 positions matching TRBD1. CDR1 and CDR2 from the germline V gene are SGHTS and YDEGEE. The CDR3 extends over 16 amino acids. V was pared by 0 bases and J by 2 bases, with 2 bases of the junction left unmatched. CDR3 bases: TGTGCCAGCAGCTTGGAAGGGACAGGGGCCTACAATGAGCAGTTCTTC. Translated, it gives CASSLEGTGAYNEQFF.

The sample holds many counts of this clonotype. The chain couples TRBV6-1 to TRBJ2-2, with 7 bases fitting TRBD1. Unmatched junction bases numbered 3, after V lost 7 bases and J lost 4 bases. The CDR3 spans 13 residues. Germline V gene lookup returns CDR1 MNHNS and CDR2 SASEGT. This CDR3 is CASNRDSTGELFF. CDR3 nucleotides: TGTGCCAGCAACCGGGACAGCACCGGGGAGCTGTTTTTT.

This clonotype has a count of ten or more. V gene TRBV18 combines with J gene TRBJ1-2; D gene unclear. The CDR3 sequence is 16 residues long. Germline CDR1 reads KGHSH; CDR2 reads LQKENI. Deletions cut 0 bases from V and 3 bases from J, with 14 bases between. This chain's CDR3 is CASSPPGGEDYYGYTF. The CDR3 DNA sequence: TGTGCCAGCTCACCACCGGGAGGAGAAGATTACTATGGCTACACCTTC.

The table lists this clonotype with many counts. The chain has TRBV11-3 and TRBJ2-3; D may be TRBD2 (5 bases). This CDR3 has 15 amino acids. Germline V gives CDR1 SGHNT, CDR2 YENEEA. V was pared by 1 base and J by 3 bases, with 11 bases between. CDR3 sequence reads: CASSLGEYQTDTQYF. Here the CDR3 DNA reads TGTGCCAGCAGCTTAGGGGAGTACCAAACAGATACGCAGTATTTT.

There are many counts of this clonotype. The chain links TRBV10-2 to TRBJ2-7; D is unresolved. Per the germline V gene, CDR1 is WSHSY and CDR2 is SAAADI. Trimming shortened V by 1 base and J by 4 bases, and 11 bases separated the two germline ends. The CDR3 loop spans 14 amino acids. CDR3 sequence: CASSEYGRSYEQYF. The DNA of the CDR3 is TGCGCCAGCAGTGAGTATGGTAGATCTTACGAGCAGTACTTC.

In its sample, this clonotype was seen a few times. The gene calls are TRBV5-1 and TRBJ2-3; 9 positions match TRBD1. The CDR3 contains 17 residues. Trimming cost V 4 bases and J 7 bases; bases outside gene matches: 16. Germline V gene data show CDR1 as SGHRS and CDR2 as YFSETQ. The DNA of the CDR3 is TGCGCCAGCAGCAGCACCCCGGGACAGGGTTACATGCATACGCAGTATTTT. Encoded protein: CASSSTPGQGYMHTQYF. Full variable domain (remainder filled in from reference TRBV5-1 and TRBJ2-3): KAGVTQTPRYLIKTRGQQVTLSCSPISGHRSVSWYQQTPGQGLQFLFEYFSETQRNKGNFPGRFSGRQFSNSRSEMNVSTLELGDSALYLCASSSTPGQGYMHTQYFGPGTRLTVL.

Ten or more counts support this clonotype. The V and J genes are TRBV11-2 and TRBJ1-2; D gene uncertain. V was shortened by 5 bases and J by 4 bases, with 5 bases between the two germline ends. The germline gives CDR1 SGHAT, CDR2 FQNNGV. CDR3 length equals 11 residues. CDR3 sequence (DNA): TGTGCCAGCAGCCTATCCTATGGCTACACCTTC. It is translated as CASSLSYGYTF.

The sample holds many counts of this clonotype. The chain couples TRBV5-6 to TRBJ1-5; 7 bases agree with TRBD1. The CDR3 loop spans 14 amino acids. The germline V gene has CDR1 SGHDT and CDR2 YYEEEE. Trimming took 3 bases from V and 5 from J; bases not matched to a gene: 5. The CDR3 here is CASSSDRVDQPQHF. CDR3 in DNA: TGTGCCAGCAGCTCCGACAGGGTCGATCAGCCCCAGCATTTT. The full variable domain, in which reference TRBV5-6 and TRBJ1-5 provide the parts outside the CDR3, is DAGVTQSPTHLIKTRGQQVTLRCSPKSGHDTVSWYQQALGQGPQFIFQYYEEEERQRGNFPDRFSGHQFPNYSSELNVNALLLGDSALYLCASSSDRVDQPQHFGDGTRLSIL.

This clonotype was seen ten or more times. The chain couples TRBV2 to TRBJ2-5; the D gene could be TRBD1 or TRBD2 (6 bases each). Germline V gives CDR1 SNHLY, CDR2 FYNNEI. The V gene lost 5 bases and the J gene lost 5 bases, with 12 bases spanning the gap. The CDR3 is made up of 13 amino acids. The CDR3 nucleotides read TGTGCCAGCAGTCGGGAAGGGGGGGAGACCCAGTACTTC. Its protein is CASSREGGETQYF. The whole variable domain, remainder taken from reference TRBV2 and TRBJ2-5, is EPEVTQTPSHQVTQMGQEVILRCVPISNHLYFYWYRQILGQKVEFLVSFYNNEISEKSEIFDDQFSVERPDGSNFTLKIRSTKLEDSAMYFCASSREGGETQYFGPGTRLLVL.

The chain links TRBV20-1 to TRBJ2-2; 8 bases agree with TRBD1. In germline, CDR1 is DFQATT, CDR2 SNEGSKA (reference sequence). The ends lost 5 bases at V and 6 bases at J; junction bases unmatched: 5. The CDR3 contains 13 residues. This CDR3 is CSAEKQGAGELFF. In nucleotides, the CDR3 is TGCAGTGCTGAGAAACAGGGGGCCGGGGAGCTGTTTTTT.

This clonotype was counted at least ten times. This chain joins TRBV12-3 or TRBV12-4 and TRBJ2-2; 7 nucleotides line up with TRBD1. Germline trimming cut 5 bases from V and 0 bases from J; bases unmatched to any gene: 6. The CDR3 runs 16 residues. The CDR3 here is CASSPRQGPNTGELFF. CDR3 bases: TGTGCCAGCAGTCCCAGACAGGGTCCGAACACCGGGGAGCTGTTTTTT.

This clonotype was observed a few times. The V and J genes are TRBV3-1 and TRBJ2-7, with 13 bases aligning to TRBD2. V trimming: 4 bases; J trimming: 2 bases; junction bases outside the gene matches: 5. The CDR3 totals 16 residues. Germline loops: CDR1 LGHDT, CDR2 YNNKEL (reference sequence). In DNA, the CDR3 is TGTGCCAGCAGCCCCTGGACTAGCGGGGGTGCCTACGAGCAGTACTTC. This encodes CASSPWTSGGAYEQYF.